Following are 10 T cell receptor beta chains from one sample sequenced in a study of cytomegalovirus exposure and HLA in healthy donors. Data came from immunoSEQ multiplex PCR; TCRdb stores just in-frame clones and leaves some out. The table has about 150,000 clones, around 88% seen once. The material sequenced was PBMCs. The receptors here all came from a man younger than 35 in good health and CMV-seropositive.

The CDR3 nucleotides read TGTGCCAGCAGCCCGAGCGGACTATCGTGGGAGCAGTTCTTC. Residues: CASSPSGLSWEQFF. The chain couples TRBV7-3 to TRBJ2-1, with a possible D match to TRBD2 (6 bases). This CDR3 is built from 14 residues. Germline values: CDR1 SGHTA, CDR2 FQGTGA. With 5 bases removed from V and 10 bases from J, the gap between germline ends came to 18 bases.

There are a few counts of this clone. For the CDR3, the DNA is TGTGCCAGCAGCCCTACCGGGACAGGGAACACTGAAGCTTTCTTT. Translation: CASSPTGTGNTEAFF. This sequence joins TRBV13 and TRBJ1-1, with TRBD1 matching 8 bases. This CDR3 is built from 15 residues. V gave up 5 bases and J gave up 1 base; unmatched junction bases: 6. Germline V gene lookup returns CDR1 PRHDT and CDR2 FYEKMQ (reference sequence).

The chain recombines TRBV4-3 with TRBJ2-1, with 7 bases lining up with TRBD2. The CDR3 length is 16 residues. Unmatched junction bases numbered 8, after V lost 0 bases and J lost 6 bases. Per germline, CDR1 LGHNA and CDR2 YSLEER. The CDR3 DNA reads TGCGCCAGCAGCCAAGATGTGGGAGGGCCGCGCAATGAGCAGTTCTTC. This encodes CASSQDVGGPRNEQFF.

This rearrangement joins TRBV2 to TRBJ2-5; 7 positions agree with TRBD1. The CDR3 has 13 residues. V lost 8 bases to trimming and J lost 3 bases; unmatched junction nucleotides: 6. Germline CDR1 SNHLY, CDR2 FYNNEI. For the CDR3, the DNA is TGTGCCAGCGGGTGGGACAGAAAAGAGACCCAGTACTTC. It translates to CASGWDRKETQYF. Using reference TRBV2 and TRBJ2-5 for the parts outside the CDR3, the full variable domain is EPEVTQTPSHQVTQMGQEVILRCVPISNHLYFYWYRQILGQKVEFLVSFYNNEISEKSEIFDDQFSVERPDGSNFTLKIRSTKLEDSAMYFCASGWDRKETQYFGPGTRLLVL.

The chain links TRBV27 to TRBJ2-7, with a tentative D call TRBD2 (6 bases). The CDR3 covers 16 residues. V lost 3 bases and J lost 3, with 18 bases in between. In germline, CDR1 is MNHEY, CDR2 SMNVEV (reference sequence). Written as DNA, the CDR3 is TGTGCCAGCAGTTTCCGGAACGACGGGGGTGGCTACGAGCAGTACTTC. Its translation is CASSFRNDGGGYEQYF.

This chain links TRBV6-5 with TRBJ2-1, with a weak D call TRBD1 (5 bases). The CDR3 is made up of 15 amino acids. V was shortened by 2 bases and J by 9 bases, with 17 bases between the two germline ends. Germline V lookup: CDR1 MNHEY, CDR2 SVGAGI. CDR3 DNA sequence: TGTGCCAGCAGTTACAGGGGTCCCCGGCTTCGTGAGCAGTTCTTC. Encoded protein: CASSYRGPRLREQFF.

V is TRBV7-2 and J is TRBJ1-5; D is possibly TRBD1 (6 bases). Germline CDR1 is SGHTA and CDR2 is FQGNSA. V was pared by 5 bases and J by 0 bases, with 8 bases between. The CDR3 runs 14 residues. The CDR3, as DNA: TGTGCCAGCAGCCGGACAGATAGCAATCAGCCCCAGCATTTT. Its protein product is CASSRTDSNQPQHF.

This clone appeared once. The chain uses TRBV18 and TRBJ2-3; 10 nucleotides align to TRBD2. The length of the CDR3 is 15 residues. CDR1 KGHSH and CDR2 LQKENI come from the germline V gene. The J segment lost 2 bases and the V segment lost 4 bases, leaving 3 bases of the junction unmatched. CDR3 in amino acids: CASSRTSGHTDTQYF. The CDR3 DNA reads as TGTGCCAGCTCACGGACTAGCGGCCACACAGATACGCAGTATTTT.

V gene TRBV4-3 combines with J gene TRBJ1-2; D call uncertain. Trimming removed 1 base from V and 6 bases from J, with 9 bases in between. The CDR3 totals 13 residues. The germline V gene encodes CDR1 LGHNA and CDR2 YSLEER. CDR3 amino acids: CASSQGTPNGYTF. CDR3 sequence (DNA): TGCGCCAGCAGCCAAGGCACTCCCAATGGCTACACCTTC.

This clone came up once. V gene TRBV11-2 combines with J gene TRBJ1-6; TRBD1 matches 9 bases. The J segment lost 8 bases and the V segment lost 4 bases, leaving 6 bases of the junction unmatched. Germline V gene sequence: CDR1 SGHAT, CDR2 FQNNGV. There are 15 residues in the CDR3. The chain's CDR3 is CASSSFTGGHSPLHF. CDR3 DNA: TGTGCCAGCAGCTCCTTTACAGGGGGCCATTCACCCCTCCACTTT.